Each of the 6 T cell receptor beta chains below was sequenced from the same sample in a study of T cells in localized non-small cell lung cancer. This table comes from immunoSEQ multiplex PCR, and its TCRdb copy is limited to in-frame clones, with some not included. The sample lists under 100,000 clones, around nine tenths occurring once. The sample here was peripheral blood, taken before any cancer treatment. These receptors came from a woman between 35 and 70 years old with stage I squamous cell lung carcinoma.

The chain couples TRBV10-1 to TRBJ1-1, with D uncertain. The V and J ends lost 0 bases and 1 base respectively, with 6 bases between them. This CDR3 has 14 residues. CDR1 and CDR2 (germline): WNHNN, SYGVQD (reference sequence). CDR3 DNA sequence: TGCGCCAGCAGTGAGTCGGTGGGGAACACTGAAGCTTTCTTT. The encoded protein is CASSESVGNTEAFF.

The chain couples TRBV6-5 to TRBJ1-1, with D maybe TRBD1 (5 bases). Germline loops: CDR1 MNHEY, CDR2 SVGAGI. V lost 5 bases, J lost 7 bases, and 14 bases lay in between. The CDR3 has 13 amino acids. The CDR3 protein is CASSDQGAVEAFF. CDR3 bases: TGTGCCAGCAGTGACCAAGGGGCAGTTGAAGCTTTCTTT.

This chain uses TRBV18 with TRBJ2-2, with D unclear. V gave up 5 bases and J gave up 2 bases, with 9 bases separating them. The CDR3 has 14 amino acids. The germline V gene encodes CDR1 KGHSH and CDR2 LQKENI. The CDR3 bases are TGTGCCAGCTCATCCTCCAGAAACACCGGGGAGCTGTTTTTT. The encoded protein is CASSSSRNTGELFF.

The chain employs TRBV5-1 and TRBJ1-2; weak D call: TRBD1 (6 bases). This CDR3 spans 17 amino acids. The ends were cut back, 4 bases at V and 8 bases at J, with 27 bases in the middle. CDR1 and CDR2 (germline): SGHRS, YFSETQ. Here the CDR3 reads CASSAASGHAPVRGYTF. In DNA form, the CDR3 reads TGCGCCAGCAGCGCAGCCTCGGGACATGCCCCTGTGAGGGGCTACACCTTC.

The rearrangement links TRBV30 to TRBJ2-7; tentatively, D is TRBD1 or TRBD2 (5 bases each). The CDR3 runs to 15 residues. V was pared by 2 bases and J by 0 bases, with 14 bases between. Germline V CDR1 and CDR2: GTSNPN, SVGIG (reference sequence). For the CDR3, the DNA is TGTGCCTGGAGTCCCGGGGACGGGCCCTCCTACGAGCAGTACTTC. It yields the protein CAWSPGDGPSYEQYF.

V usage is TRBV5-4 and J usage is TRBJ2-7, with unresolved D. From germline, CDR1 is SGHNT and CDR2 YYREEE (reference sequence). CDR3 length: 13 residues. Trimming took off 0 bases at V and 1 base at J, with 5 bases between the two ends. The CDR3 sequence is CASSLAGSYEQYF. CDR3 in DNA: TGTGCCAGCAGCTTGGCAGGTTCCTACGAGCAGTACTTC.